These T cell receptor beta chains were read from a single sample in a study of cytomegalovirus exposure and HLA in healthy donors. The assay was immunoSEQ multiplex PCR, and TCRdb's table has in-frame clones only and misses some. The table has 90,000 to 130,000 clones, roughly nine tenths seen once. Sequencing was done on a sample of PBMCs. The receptors come from a woman under 30 in good health and CMV-seronegative. Each CDR3 is given with its conserved first and last residue. Fields, in order: D gene, J gene, V gene, clone size, CDR3 protein, CDR3 DNA. D genes are given only for firm matches. Size values are once, few and many counts, or a class for expanded clones, and some rows have none.

NA,TRBJ2-2,TRBV2,once,CASSEDSGTGELFF,TGTGCCAGCAGTGAAGACAGCGGCACCGGGGAGCTGTTTTTT
NA,TRBJ2-7,TRBV19,NA,CASRAGAEQYF,TGTGCCAGTAGAGCAGGGGCGGAGCAGTACTTC
NA,TRBJ2-6,TRBV28,NA,CAVNSNSGANVLTF,TGTGCCGTCAACAGCAACTCTGGGGCCAACGTCCTGACTTTC
TRBD1,TRBJ1-2,TRBV29-1,NA,CSVEDGRDRGWDGYTF,TGCAGCGTTGAAGATGGCCGGGACAGGGGGTGGGATGGCTACACCTTC
TRBD2,TRBJ2-2,TRBV10-1,NA,CASSESVSGIDTGELFF,TGCGCCAGCAGTGAATCCGTTAGCGGGATAGACACCGGGGAGCTGTTTTTT
NA,TRBJ1-4,TRBV15,NA,CATSRVGAPARKLFF,TGTGCCACCAGCAGAGTGGGGGCCCCTGCGAGAAAACTGTTTTTT
TRBD2,TRBJ2-1,TRBV11-2,NA,CASSPRLAGANEQFF,TGTGCCAGCAGCCCCCGACTAGCGGGGGCGAATGAGCAGTTCTTC
TRBD2,TRBJ2-7,TRBV18,NA,CASSPRTRGDEQYF,TGTGCCAGCTCACCACGGACCCGGGGGGACGAGCAGTACTTC
TRBD2,TRBJ2-2,TRBV29-1,once,CSVSGLASRANTGELFF,TGCAGCGTCTCGGGACTAGCGTCCCGAGCGAACACCGGGGAGCTGTTTTTT
NA,TRBJ1-6,TRBV7-3,few,CASSLGGVSPLHF,TGTGCCAGCAGCTTAGGGGGGGTATCACCCCTCCACTTT
TRBD1,TRBJ1-2,TRBV28,NA,CASSLGQGVGYTF,TGTGCCAGCAGTTTGGGACAGGGGGTGGGCTACACCTTC
TRBD2,TRBJ2-2,TRBV5-1,NA,CASSLDGAGGPMGGELFF,TGCGCCAGCAGCTTGGACGGAGCGGGAGGGCCAATGGGCGGGGAGCTGTTTTTT
NA,TRBJ1-5,TRBV7-9,once,CASSLGAITQPQHF,TGTGCCAGCAGCTTGGGGGCCATTACGCAGCCCCAGCATTTT
NA,TRBJ1-3,TRBV30,few,CAWVLGNTIYF,TGTGCCTGGGTCCTCGGAAACACCATATATTTT
NA,TRBJ1-2,TRBV6-5,NA,CASSYSNPGFNYGYTF,TGTGCCAGCAGTTACTCGAATCCAGGGTTTAACTATGGCTACACCTTC
TRBD1,TRBJ1-2,TRBV5-4,NA,CASSLVPRQGAGGGYTF,TGTGCCAGCAGCTTGGTTCCTAGACAGGGGGCAGGAGGTGGCTACACCTTC
NA,TRBJ1-1,TRBV5-1,NA,CASSLDSLRAEAFF,TGCGCCAGCAGCTTGGATTCCCTGAGGGCTGAAGCTTTCTTT
NA,TRBJ2-7,TRBV29-1,NA,CSVQTPRLAVEYF,TGCAGCGTTCAGACCCCGCGCCTAGCCGTGGAGTACTTC
NA,TRBJ2-1,TRBV14,NA,CASSQVRVKNEQFF,TGTGCCAGCAGCCAAGTGAGGGTTAAAAATGAGCAGTTCTTC
TRBD2,TRBJ2-1,TRBV5-1,NA,CASTRGGGQFF,TGCGCCAGCACCCGGGGGGGCGGGCAGTTCTTC
TRBD2,TRBJ2-3,TRBV9,NA,CASSGVAGGLDTQYF,TGTGCCAGCAGCGGAGTAGCGGGAGGTTTAGATACGCAGTATTTT
NA,TRBJ1-1,TRBV6-1,NA,CASSEPGSNTEAFF,TGTGCCAGCAGTGAACCGGGATCGAACACTGAAGCTTTCTTT
NA,TRBJ1-2,TRBV5-1,NA,CASSPTAGPNYGYTF,TGCGCCAGCAGCCCCACGGCGGGCCCTAACTATGGCTACACCTTC
TRBD2,TRBJ2-3,TRBV5-4,NA,CASSPGTSGGDTQYF,TGTGCCAGCAGCCCCGGGACTAGCGGGGGAGATACGCAGTATTTT
NA,TRBJ2-2,TRBV21-1,NA,CASSKGGTSGRVNTGELFF,TGTGCCAGCAGCAAAGGAGGGACTAGCGGGAGGGTGAACACCGGGGAGCTGTTTTTT
TRBD1,TRBJ1-1,TRBV4-2,few,CASSQDIGGTGWTEAFF,TGTGCCAGCAGCCAAGATATAGGCGGGACAGGGTGGACTGAAGCTTTCTTT
NA,TRBJ2-7,TRBV7-2,NA,CASSARVNIPGSSTSGQYF,NA
TRBD1,TRBJ2-1,TRBV5-5,few,CASSSGQGLYEQFF,TGTGCCAGCAGTTCGGGACAGGGGCTCTATGAGCAGTTCTTC
NA,TRBJ2-7,TRBV7-2,NA,CASSLVGGSGSYEQYF,TGTGCCAGCAGCTTAGTAGGGGGATCGGGTTCCTACGAGCAGTACTTC
NA,TRBJ1-1,TRBV6-5,NA,CASSYRSTLNTEAFF,TGTGCCAGCAGTTACCGGAGTACCCTCAACACTGAAGCTTTCTTT
NA,TRBJ2-4,TRBV2,NA,CASRPTSQLAKNIQYF,TGTGCCAGCAGACCCACTAGTCAGCTAGCCAAAAACATTCAGTACTTC
TRBD1,TRBJ2-2,TRBV7-3,NA,CASSPTQRQGSNTGELFF,TGTGCCAGCAGCCCAACACAACGACAGGGATCGAACACCGGGGAGCTGTTTTTT
TRBD1,TRBJ2-3,TRBV28,NA,CACTIRTGAYTDTQYF,TGTGCCTGCACCATAAGGACAGGGGCTTACACAGATACGCAGTATTTT
NA,TRBJ1-2,TRBV5-1,NA,CASSLDQGRGYGYTF,TGCGCCAGCAGCTTGGATCAGGGGCGCGGCTATGGCTACACCTTC
TRBD1,TRBJ2-7,TRBV13,NA,CASSLEGQEGRQYF,TGTGCCAGCAGCTTAGAGGGACAGGAGGGGAGGCAGTACTTC
NA,TRBJ2-3,TRBV9,NA,CASSVVGPDTQYF,TGTGCCAGCAGCGTGGTGGGCCCGGATACGCAGTATTTT
NA,TRBJ2-2,TRBV9,NA,CASSVVERVNTGELFF,TGTGCCAGCAGCGTAGTAGAGAGGGTGAACACCGGGGAGCTGTTTTTT
NA,TRBJ2-2,TRBV9,NA,CASSVSAQGRTGELFF,TGTGCCAGCAGCGTATCGGCGCAGGGTCGAACCGGGGAGCTGTTTTTT
TRBD1,TRBJ1-5,TRBV5-5,NA,CASSPSRVRTGSNQQPQHF,TGTGCCAGCAGCCCGTCCCGTGTTAGGACAGGATCTAATCAACAGCCCCAGCATTTT
TRBD1,TRBJ1-2,TRBV10-2,NA,CASSGGQKDGYTF,TGCGCCAGCAGTGGGGGACAGAAAGATGGCTACACCTTC
NA,TRBJ2-2,TRBV27,many,CASRRGRNTGELFF,TGTGCCTCTAGGAGGGGGCGTAACACCGGGGAGCTGTTTTTT
TRBD2,TRBJ2-7,TRBV13,NA,CASRPLAGLYEQYF,TGTGCCAGCAGACCACTAGCGGGGCTGTACGAGCAGTACTTC
NA,TRBJ2-7,TRBV28,few,CASSLSEGEQYF,TGTGCCAGCAGTTTATCTGAGGGCGAGCAGTACTTC
TRBD1,TRBJ1-1,TRBV5-1,NA,CASSSTGGTEAFF,TGCGCCAGCAGCTCGACAGGGGGCACTGAAGCTTTCTTT
NA,TRBJ1-5,TRBV27,NA,CASSYQGSNQPQHF,TGTGCCAGCAGTTATCAGGGTAGCAATCAGCCCCAGCATTTT
TRBD2,TRBJ2-3,TRBV18,NA,CASSPPTRSGADTQYF,TGTGCCAGCTCACCACCGACGCGGAGCGGGGCAGATACGCAGTATTTT
TRBD1,TRBJ1-3,TRBV28,NA,CASRHRDRAGNTIYF,TGTGCCAGCAGACACCGGGACAGGGCTGGAAACACCATATATTTT
TRBD1,TRBJ1-1,TRBV16,NA,CASSPGTGGFTAEAFF,TGTGCCAGCAGCCCCGGGACAGGGGGCTTCACAGCTGAAGCTTTCTTT
TRBD2,TRBJ2-1,TRBV5-1,once,CASSLSPGLVYNEQFF,TGCGCCAGCAGCCTGTCCCCGGGACTAGTTTACAATGAGCAGTTCTTC
NA,TRBJ2-7,TRBV6-1,NA,CAGDLSRGGEQYF,TGTGCCGGCGATCTTTCGAGGGGAGGCGAGCAGTACTTC
NA,TRBJ1-1,TRBV30,NA,CAWMAGLNTEAFF,TGTGCCTGGATGGCAGGCTTGAACACTGAAGCTTTCTTT
NA,TRBJ2-1,TRBV7-2,NA,CASSKQTGSNEQFF,TGTGCCAGCAGCAAACAGACCGGGAGCAATGAGCAGTTCTTC